This T cell receptor beta chain emerged from a study of blood T cells in healthy people across ages. The length of the CDR3 is 15 residues. A second about 7 to 12 cycle PCR used barcoded and J-beta primers. MiXCR was run by TCRdb on the 5' RACE reads, yielding one entry per CDR3 protein. Of under 800,000 distinct CDR3 sequences detected, roughly 44% appear once; the ten largest clones hold 20% to 25%. This clonotype was recorded only once. What it recognizes is unknown. Study-wide points: Diversity of TCR beta per million T cells declined in a roughly linear way with age.

The receptor's source is a woman aged 55-70 years in good health. The sequencing input was blood. The chain has TRBV21-1 and TRBJ2-4. The end of the DNA aligns better with TRBJ2-7, so the J call may be wrong. TRBV21-1 is deemed a pseudogene. The CDR3 spells CASSKIQIVAYEQYF. The CDR3 bases are TGTGCCAGCAGCAAAATCCAGATCGTAGCATACGAGCAGTACTTC.